These 4 T cell receptor beta chains were all obtained from the same sample, sequenced in a study of blood T cell repertoires in COVID-19. Some clones are missing from TCRdb's copy, which holds only in-frame ones; the method was immunoSEQ multiplex PCR. The table records 70,000 to 85,000 clones, 65% to 85% of them present only once. The sample was peripheral blood. These receptors were taken from a woman of 80 years or more with acute or convalescent COVID-19.

CDR3 sequence: CASRRGGDYNEQFF. CDR3 bases: TGTGCCAGCCGGAGGGGGGGGGATTACAATGAGCAGTTCTTC. The chain is built from TRBV6-5 and TRBJ2-1; tentatively, D is TRBD2 (7 bases). The CDR3 has 14 residues. Germline V gene data show CDR1 as MNHEY and CDR2 as SVGAGI. The V end was cut by 8 bases, the J end by 4 bases, with 15 bases between.

For this clone: Distinct nucleotide sequences in the sample also encode this CDR3. This rearrangement joins TRBV2 to TRBJ2-7, with 9 bases matching TRBD1. The V and J ends lost 6 bases and 2 bases, in that order; junction bases with no gene match: 8. Germline V gene sequence: CDR1 SNHLY, CDR2 FYNNEI. The CDR3 is made up of 15 amino acids. CDR3 sequence (DNA): TGTGCCAGCAGGTATAAGGGGGACAGGGCCTACGAGCAGTACTTC. Amino acid sequence: CASRYKGDRAYEQYF.

The chain couples TRBV5-4 to TRBJ1-6; no firm D call. Germline V gives CDR1 SGHNT, CDR2 YYREEE (reference sequence). V was cut by 0 bases and J by 8 bases, with 9 bases left in between. This CDR3 is 14 amino acids long. The CDR3 bases are TGTGCCAGCAGCTTGGAAGTCGGTGATTCACCCCTCCACTTT. It translates to CASSLEVGDSPLHF.

The chain uses TRBV6-5 and TRBJ1-2, with a weak D call TRBD1 (5 bases). The V and J ends lost 8 bases and 7 bases respectively, with 14 bases between them. CDR1 and CDR2 (germline): MNHEY, SVGAGI. The CDR3 length is 12 residues. The CDR3 protein is CASDRSESGYTF. CDR3 coding DNA: TGTGCCAGCGACAGATCAGAGAGTGGCTACACCTTC.